This T cell receptor (beta chain) was captured by sequencing in a study of T cells in Graves' hyperthyroidism and ophthalmopathy. Researchers amplified the TCR beta CDR3 regions from RNA transcripts. Carried out on the TCR CDR3, a first-round RT-PCR used the HTBI primer set. TCRdb re-analysed the multiplex PCR reads in MiXCR, keeping a single row per CDR3 protein. The sample has approximately 600,000 distinct CDR3 sequences; under 15% are singletons. This CDR3 is 15 amino acids long. V dropped 4 bases and J dropped 9; count of bases not matched to a gene: 10. Germline V CDR1 and CDR2: LNHDA, SQIVND (reference sequence). This clonotype occurred a few times.

This clonotype originated in a woman between 35 and 50 years old with Graves' ophthalmopathy. This chain uses TRBV19 with TRBJ2-4; 9 bases align to TRBD1. The sample consisted of blood. The DNA of the CDR3 is TGTGCCAGTAGTACCGAGGACAGGGGAGTGGGCATTCAGTACTTC. Encoded protein: CASSTEDRGVGIQYF.